The 24 T cell receptor beta chains below come from one sample, sequenced in a study of T cells after posttransplantation cyclophosphamide. This table comes from immunoSEQ multiplex PCR, and its TCRdb copy is limited to in-frame clones, with some not included. The record shows over 10,000 clones for this sample, with no singletons present. Treatment was busulfan-fludarabine conditioning, a marrow graft, and cyclophosphamide on days +3 and +4. Here the sequenced sample was PBMCs, taken after allogeneic stem cell transplant with posttransplant cyclophosphamide. These receptors were collected from a female patient between 35 and 55 years old who received an allogeneic stem cell transplant from an unrelated donor, was CMV-positive, and had acute GVHD only. Some T cells here may be from the graft donor.

This clone was seen a handful of times. The chain links TRBV11-2 to TRBJ2-7, with 7 bases lining up with TRBD2. The length of the CDR3 is 17 residues. The J segment lost 3 bases and the V segment lost 4 bases, leaving 15 bases of the junction unmatched. CDR1 is SGHAT, CDR2 FQNNGV, per germline. The CDR3 sequence: CASSYPGRGRSHYEQYV. CDR3 coding DNA: TGTGCCAGCAGCTATCCAGGGAGGGGCAGGTCACACTACGAGCAGTACGTC.

This clone was seen ten or more times. The chain employs TRBV2 and TRBJ1-1; 8 bases line up with TRBD1. The CDR3 runs 13 residues. With V trimmed by 7 bases and J by 1 base, 2 bases remained unmatched. CDR1 is SNHLY and CDR2 is FYNNEI in the germline V gene. The CDR3 region has the DNA TGTGCCAGCACCGGACAGGGGAACACTGAAGCTTTCTTT. Translation: CASTGQGNTEAFF. The complete variable domain, with remaining parts taken from reference TRBV2 and TRBJ1-1, reads EPEVTQTPSHQVTQMGQEVILRCVPISNHLYFYWYRQILGQKVEFLVSFYNNEISEKSEIFDDQFSVERPDGSNFTLKIRSTKLEDSAMYFCASTGQGNTEAFFGQGTRLTVV.

The chain employs TRBV5-4 and TRBJ2-3; TRBD1 matches at 9 bases. This CDR3 spans 14 amino acids. V trimming: 4 bases; J trimming: 3 bases; junction bases outside the gene matches: 3. Germline values: CDR1 SGHNT, CDR2 YYREEE (reference sequence). The CDR3 DNA follows: TGTGCCAGCAGCATGGGACAGGGAACAGATACGCAGTATTTT. This encodes CASSMGQGTDTQYF.

This clone showed up many times. The rearrangement joins TRBV7-9 to TRBJ2-3; a possible D gene is TRBD2 (6 bases). This CDR3 has 15 residues. V was cut by 3 bases and J by 0 bases, with 10 bases left in between. Germline-derived CDR1 and CDR2 are SEHNR and FQNEAQ (reference sequence). Here the CDR3 DNA reads TGTGCCAGCAGCTTGGAGGGGCGGAGCACAGATACGCAGTATTTT. Protein sequence: CASSLEGRSTDTQYF.

In its sample, this clone was seen a few times. The sample has other DNA sequences that encode this CDR3 too. J is TRBJ1-2 and V is TRBV7-9, with D possibly matching TRBD1 (6 bases). The ends were cut back, 5 bases at V and 5 bases at J, with 12 bases in the middle. The CDR3 sequence is 13 residues long. Germline V lookup: CDR1 SEHNR, CDR2 FQNEAQ (reference sequence). CDR3 bases: TGTGCCAGCAGCCGAGGGGGGGCATATGGCTACACCTTC. It specifies CASSRGGAYGYTF.

This clone has a handful of counts. The V call is TRBV5-1, the J call TRBJ2-1; D call uncertain. Germline V gene lookup returns CDR1 SGHRS and CDR2 YFSETQ. The CDR3 length is 14 residues. The V gene lost 2 bases and the J gene lost 3 bases, with 9 bases spanning the gap. The CDR3 is CASSFRHHYNEQFF. The CDR3 bases are TGCGCCAGCAGCTTTAGACATCACTACAATGAGCAGTTCTTC.

By share, this clone ranks as large (0.1 to 1%). V gene TRBV19 combines with J gene TRBJ1-2, with 8 bases identical to TRBD1. V shed 4 bases, J shed 2 bases, and the junction held 12 bases outside the gene matches. Germline V gives CDR1 LNHDA, CDR2 SQIVND (reference sequence). There are 17 residues in the CDR3. The CDR3 reads CASSTLTGQGGNYGYTF. In nucleotides, the CDR3 is TGTGCCAGTAGTACCCTAACCGGACAGGGAGGGAACTATGGCTACACCTTC.

There are a few counts of this clone. The chain carries TRBV11-2 and TRBJ2-1, with 7 bases matching TRBD1. Germline values: CDR1 SGHAT, CDR2 FQNNGV. The CDR3 length is 13 residues. Trimming removed 5 bases from V and 10 bases from J; junction bases left unmatched: 8. As DNA, the CDR3 is TGTGCCAGCAGCGCCAGACAGGGTGGAGAGCAGTTCTTC. The encoded protein is CASSARQGGEQFF.

The rearrangement links TRBV6-1 to TRBJ2-1, with a possible D match to TRBD1 (6 bases). Germline V lookup: CDR1 MNHNS, CDR2 SASEGT. V lost 4 bases and J 6 bases, leaving 13 bases between the germline ends. The CDR3 covers 14 residues. CDR3: CASSGATGTNEQFF. DNA of the CDR3: TGTGCCAGCAGTGGAGCTACAGGGACCAATGAGCAGTTCTTC.

The chain is built from TRBV5-1 and TRBJ2-5; 13 positions match TRBD2. Germline-derived CDR1 and CDR2 are SGHRS and YFSETQ. The J segment lost 2 bases and the V segment lost 2 bases, leaving 12 bases of the junction unmatched. The CDR3 sequence is 19 residues long. This CDR3 is CASSFGLAGDLFNQETQYF. The CDR3 nucleotides are TGCGCCAGCAGCTTCGGACTAGCGGGAGACTTATTTAATCAAGAGACCCAGTACTTC.

This clone was recorded many times. CDR3 protein: CASSPRLADTQYF. CDR3 nucleotides: TGCGCCAGCAGCCCTCGACTAGCAGATACGCAGTATTTT. The chain recombines TRBV4-1 with TRBJ2-3, with TRBD2 as a possible D gene (6 bases). Germline-derived CDR1 and CDR2 are MGHRA and YSYEKL. The CDR3 is 13 amino acids. Trimming took off 4 bases at V and 4 bases at J, with 9 bases between the two ends.

This clone was found many times. The J gene is TRBJ2-3, the V gene TRBV6-5; 12 bases are shared with TRBD2. Germline CDR1 is MNHEY and CDR2 is SVGAGI. The junction had 1 base not matched to a gene; V was cut back by 3 bases and J by 0 bases. This CDR3 comprises 16 residues. CDR3 coding DNA: TGTGCCAGCAGTTATGGACTAGCGGGAAGCACAGATACGCAGTATTTT. Translating gives CASSYGLAGSTDTQYF.

This clone was observed many times. The rearrangement joins TRBV11-1 to TRBJ2-2, with TRBD2 matching 7 bases. The CDR3 extends over 16 amino acids. The ends lost 1 base at V and 0 bases at J; junction bases unmatched: 2. The germline CDR1 and CDR2 sequences are SGHAT and FQDESV (reference sequence). The CDR3 loop is CASSLVGGANTGELFF. Here the CDR3 DNA reads TGTGCCAGCAGCTTAGTGGGGGGGGCGAACACCGGGGAGCTGTTTTTT.

In its sample, this clone was seen many times. The V gene is TRBV7-2, the J gene TRBJ2-2, with 9 bases lining up with TRBD1. This CDR3 region has 17 residues. From germline, CDR1 is SGHTA and CDR2 FQGNSA. J gave up 2 bases and V 3 bases, and 7 bases lay outside the gene matches. DNA for the CDR3: TGTGCCAGCAGCTTCGGAAGGACAGGGGAAAACACCGGGGAGCTGTTTTTT. It specifies CASSFGRTGENTGELFF.

V usage is TRBV11-2 and J usage is TRBJ2-5; D uncertain. CDR1 is SGHAT and CDR2 is FQNNGV in the germline V gene. CDR3 length equals 13 residues. The V end was cut by 0 bases, the J end by 7 bases, with 9 bases between. CDR3 DNA sequence: TGTGCCAGCAGCTTAGAGCCCGGTGGGACCCAGTACTTC. It yields the protein CASSLEPGGTQYF.

This clone has a count of ten or more. The chain links TRBV9 to TRBJ2-4; D may be TRBD1 (5 bases). Germline V gene data show CDR1 as SGDLS and CDR2 as YYNGEE. V was cut by 3 bases and J by 1 base, with 5 bases left in between. There are 13 residues in the CDR3. Here the CDR3 DNA reads TGTGCCAGCAGCGCAGGGGCCAAAAACATTCAGTACTTC. Its protein is CASSAGAKNIQYF.

This clone has just a few counts. In DNA form, the CDR3 reads TGTGCCACCAGCAGAGAATCAGCAGGGGGCTCCTACGAGCAGTACTTC. It codes for CATSRESAGGSYEQYF. The chain couples TRBV15 to TRBJ2-5, with 7 bases that match TRBD1. Judging by the DNA end, TRBJ2-7 fits better; the J call may be wrong. The CDR3 runs to 16 residues. The V gene's germline CDR1 is LNHNV and CDR2 YYDKDF (reference sequence).

This clone has at least ten counts. V gene TRBV7-8 combines with J gene TRBJ2-1, with D tentatively TRBD1 (5 bases). CDR3 length: 15 amino acids. The V gene lost 3 bases and the J gene lost 4 bases, with 13 bases spanning the gap. CDR1 is SGHVS, CDR2 FQNEAQ, per germline. The CDR3 region is CASSLGSTAYNEQFF. Here the CDR3 DNA reads TGTGCCAGCAGCTTGGGGTCGACAGCTTACAATGAGCAGTTCTTC.

The chain couples TRBV7-3 to TRBJ1-1; 8 bases fit TRBD1. Trimming cost V 1 base and J 2 bases; bases outside gene matches: 15. CDR1 SGHTA and CDR2 FQGTGA come from the germline V gene. The CDR3 totals 19 residues. DNA for the CDR3: TGTGCCAGCAGCTTAAATCGGGTTAGGCAGGGGGCGGGAAACACTGAAGCTTTCTTT. Its protein is CASSLNRVRQGAGNTEAFF.

This clone was counted a few times. The genes are TRBV18 and TRBJ2-3, with TRBD2 identical over 9 bases. CDR3 length equals 15 residues. In germline, CDR1 is KGHSH, CDR2 LQKENI. After removal of 6 bases from V and 9 bases from J, the junction contained 13 bases not matched to a gene. This chain's CDR3 is CASSPGLADRGTQYF. The CDR3, as DNA: TGTGCCAGCTCGCCGGGACTAGCCGACCGAGGGACGCAGTATTTT.

This clone has ten or more counts. The J gene is TRBJ2-7, the V gene TRBV2, with D unclear. Trimming pared 7 bases from V and 0 bases from J, leaving 13 bases between. The CDR3 is 14 amino acids. The germline V gene encodes CDR1 SNHLY and CDR2 FYNNEI. The CDR3 sequence is CASTVSSSSYEQYF. The DNA of the CDR3 is TGTGCCAGCACTGTTTCCTCGAGCTCCTACGAGCAGTACTTC.

This clone has at least ten counts. This sequence joins TRBV2 and TRBJ1-5, with D perhaps matching TRBD1 (5 bases). This CDR3 region has 14 residues. Trimming cost V 6 bases and J 9 bases, with 18 bases left between them. CDR1 and CDR2 (germline): SNHLY, FYNNEI. CDR3 loop: CASSPRVSPSPQHF. The CDR3 DNA is TGTGCCAGCAGCCCCAGGGTGTCTCCCTCGCCCCAGCATTTT.

This clone was seen a handful of times. V is TRBV4-3 and J is TRBJ2-3; D may be TRBD1 (5 bases). In germline, CDR1 is LGHNA, CDR2 YSLEER. This CDR3 region has 14 residues. Trimming pared 4 bases from V and 4 bases from J, leaving 12 bases between. CDR3 amino acids: CASSLSVGPDTQYF. The CDR3 DNA sequence: TGCGCCAGCAGCCTATCCGTGGGGCCAGATACGCAGTATTTT.

The V call is TRBV7-3, the J call TRBJ2-1; 8 bases line up with TRBD2. Germline V gene data show CDR1 as SGHTA and CDR2 as FQGTGA. CDR3 length equals 15 residues. Losses at the gene ends were 3 bases for V and 4 bases for J; bases not matched to a gene: 5. The CDR3 sequence is CASSFSGSQYNEQFF. The CDR3, as DNA: TGTGCCAGCAGCTTCAGCGGGAGCCAGTACAATGAGCAGTTCTTC.